The 19 T cell receptor beta chains in this list originate from one sample, sequenced in a study of T cell responses to AZD1222 COVID-19 vaccine. Measured with immunoSEQ multiplex PCR; TCRdb has only the in-frame clones, and not every one. Here the sample spans around 110,000 clones, about nine tenths being singletons. The source material was peripheral blood, sampled 28 days after the second AZD1222 dose. Receptor source: an adult who received the AZD1222 COVID-19 vaccine.

The V gene is TRBV9, the J gene TRBJ1-1; 7 nucleotides align to TRBD1. V lost 5 bases and J lost 5; bases outside the gene matches: 6. This CDR3 is built from 13 residues. CDR1 is SGDLS and CDR2 is YYNGEE in the germline V gene. DNA of the CDR3: TGTGCCAGCAGTCGACAGGGTTCGACTGAAGCTTTCTTT. As protein: CASSRQGSTEAFF. Supplemented by reference TRBV9 and TRBJ1-1, the full variable domain reads DSGVTQTPKHLITATGQRVTLRCSPRSGDLSVYWYQQSLDQGLQFLIQYYNGEERAKGNILERFSAQQFPDLHSELNLSSLELGDSALYFCASSRQGSTEAFFGQGTRLTVV.

V gene TRBV6-2 or TRBV6-3 combines with J gene TRBJ2-4; D gene uncertain. Germline CDR1 and CDR2: MNHEY and SVGEGT. V was trimmed by 2 bases and J by 2 bases, leaving 7 bases between them. The CDR3 has 14 amino acids. CDR3: CASSYVGTKNIQYF. The CDR3 DNA reads TGTGCCAGCAGTTACGTGGGGACCAAAAACATTCAGTACTTC.

The V call is TRBV19, the J call TRBJ1-2; possible D gene TRBD1, 6 bases. The CDR3 contains 15 residues. In germline, CDR1 is LNHDA, CDR2 SQIVND (reference sequence). V was trimmed by 0 bases and J by 9 bases, leaving 17 bases between them. DNA for the CDR3: TGTGCCAGTAGTATAGATTCGGCGGGGGGCCGTAGCTACACCTTC. Protein sequence: CASSIDSAGGRSYTF. Together with reference TRBV19 and TRBJ1-2, the CDR3 gives the full variable domain: DGGITQSPKYLFRKEGQNVTLSCEQNLNHDAMYWYRQDPGQGLRLIYYSQIVNDFQKGDIAEGYSVSREKKESFPLTVTSAQKNPTAFYLCASSIDSAGGRSYTFGSGTRLTVV.

About this clone: The same CDR3 is also encoded by other DNA sequences in this sample. V and J are TRBV7-9 and TRBJ2-7, with D hard to call. In germline, CDR1 is SEHNR, CDR2 FQNEAQ (reference sequence). With 3 bases removed from V and 1 base from J, the gap between germline ends came to 13 bases. There are 15 residues in the CDR3. The CDR3 region is CASSLVSGRSYEQYF. The CDR3 DNA follows: TGTGCCAGCAGCTTGGTGTCGGGTCGATCCTACGAGCAGTACTTC. Full variable domain (remainder filled in from reference TRBV7-9 and TRBJ2-7): DTGVSQNPRHKITKRGQNVTFRCDPISEHNRLYWYRQTLGQGPEFLTYFQNEAQLEKSRLLSDRFSAERPKGSFSTLEIQRTEQGDSAMYLCASSLVSGRSYEQYFGPGTRLTVT.

This chain uses TRBV27 with TRBJ1-2; no clear D gene. V lost 5 bases, J lost 3 bases, and 13 bases lay in between. This CDR3 has 14 residues. In germline, CDR1 is MNHEY, CDR2 SMNVEV (reference sequence). In DNA, the CDR3 is TGTGCCAGCAGTCCCCGGACCGACTACTATGGCTACACCTTC. It yields the protein CASSPRTDYYGYTF.

This chain joins TRBV3-1 (or the pseudogene TRBV3-2) and TRBJ1-3, with D hard to call. CDR3 size: 15 residues. Trimming took 4 bases from V and 0 from J, leaving 10 bases between them. The V gene's germline CDR1 is LGHDT and CDR2 YNNKEL (reference sequence). CDR3 sequence: CASSPPRGSGNTIYF. The CDR3 bases are TGTGCCAGCAGCCCCCCTCGGGGCTCTGGAAACACCATATATTTT.

The chain recombines TRBV6-1 with TRBJ1-1, with TRBD1 identical over 7 bases. The CDR3 has 15 amino acids. J gave up 4 bases and V 3 bases, and 8 bases lay outside the gene matches. Germline V gene lookup returns CDR1 MNHNS and CDR2 SASEGT. The CDR3 loop reads CASSEADRVGTEAFF. The CDR3, as DNA: TGTGCCAGCAGTGAGGCAGACAGGGTCGGCACTGAAGCTTTCTTT.

The CDR3 DNA reads as TGTGCCAGCAGCGCCACCGGGACCTATAATTCACCCCTCCACTTT. As protein: CASSATGTYNSPLHF. The chain has TRBV9 and TRBJ1-6; D is undetermined. The V end was cut by 3 bases, the J end by 2 bases, with 9 bases between. The CDR3 has 15 residues. CDR1 SGDLS and CDR2 YYNGEE come from the germline V gene. The full variable domain, in which reference TRBV9 and TRBJ1-6 provide the parts outside the CDR3, is DSGVTQTPKHLITATGQRVTLRCSPRSGDLSVYWYQQSLDQGLQFLIQYYNGEERAKGNILERFSAQQFPDLHSELNLSSLELGDSALYFCASSATGTYNSPLHFGNGTRLTVT.

The chain employs TRBV9 and TRBJ1-2; no clear D gene. V gave up 0 bases and J gave up 2 bases, with 11 bases separating them. CDR1 is SGDLS and CDR2 is YYNGEE in the germline V gene. The CDR3 has 15 amino acids. The CDR3 sequence: CASSVARAGNYGYTF. The DNA of the CDR3 is TGTGCCAGCAGCGTAGCCCGAGCGGGAAACTATGGCTACACCTTC. Looking up the rest from reference TRBV9 and TRBJ1-2 gives the full variable domain: DSGVTQTPKHLITATGQRVTLRCSPRSGDLSVYWYQQSLDQGLQFLIQYYNGEERAKGNILERFSAQQFPDLHSELNLSSLELGDSALYFCASSVARAGNYGYTFGSGTRLTVV.

The chain uses TRBV9 and TRBJ2-1, with 7 bases identical to TRBD2. Germline V lookup: CDR1 SGDLS, CDR2 YYNGEE. The junction had 10 bases not matched to a gene; V was cut back by 3 bases and J by 7 bases. The CDR3 contains 15 residues. CDR3 coding DNA: TGTGCCAGCAGCGCCAGCGGGAATTCGTATAATGAGCAGTTCTTC. Protein: CASSASGNSYNEQFF.

The gene calls are TRBV7-9 and TRBJ2-3; D perhaps matches TRBD2 (5 bases). The CDR3 sequence is 16 residues long. Germline V CDR1 and CDR2: SEHNR, FQNEAQ (reference sequence). V shed 7 bases and J shed 4 bases, with 21 bases lying between them. The CDR3 sequence: CASNLPGWVGPDTQYF. In DNA form, the CDR3 reads TGTGCCAGCAACCTACCGGGGTGGGTAGGTCCAGATACGCAGTATTTT.

The chain joins TRBV9 to TRBJ2-5; D uncertain. V shed 0 bases and J shed 4 bases, with 19 bases lying between them. The CDR3 is 17 amino acids. CDR1 is SGDLS and CDR2 is YYNGEE in the germline V gene. The CDR3 bases are TGTGCCAGCAGCGTAGAGCCCCATTTACTACCACGAGAGACCCAGTACTTC. It is translated as CASSVEPHLLPRETQYF. Variable domain in full (rest from reference TRBV9 and TRBJ2-5): DSGVTQTPKHLITATGQRVTLRCSPRSGDLSVYWYQQSLDQGLQFLIQYYNGEERAKGNILERFSAQQFPDLHSELNLSSLELGDSALYFCASSVEPHLLPRETQYFGPGTRLLVL.

This rearrangement joins TRBV4-3 to TRBJ1-3, with D possibly TRBD1 on 6 matching bases. Trimming pared 1 base from V and 0 bases from J, leaving 13 bases between. This CDR3 spans 17 amino acids. Germline assignment: CDR1 LGHNA and CDR2 YSLEER. DNA of the CDR3: TGCGCCAGCAGCCAAGGCAGCAGGGGACTCTCTGGAAACACCATATATTTT. Its translation is CASSQGSRGLSGNTIYF.

The chain couples TRBV28 to TRBJ2-3; TRBD2 matches at 10 bases. This CDR3 comprises 16 residues. The V segment lost 4 bases and the J segment 3 bases; nucleotides outside the gene matches: 7. Germline CDR1 reads MDHEN; CDR2 reads SYDVKM. This chain's CDR3 is CASSSIAGGGTDTQYF. CDR3 DNA sequence: TGTGCCAGCAGTTCCATAGCGGGAGGAGGGACAGATACGCAGTATTTT.

The sample holds one count of this clone. The rearrangement joins TRBV10-3 to TRBJ2-3; possibly TRBD1 for D (6 bases). Trimming removed 4 bases from V and 1 base from J, with 12 bases in between. CDR1 and CDR2 from the germline V gene are ENHRY and SYGVKD. CDR3 length equals 15 residues. Written as DNA, the CDR3 is TGTGCCATCAGTGCACAGGGTCCCGGCACAGATACGCAGTATTTT. Translated, it gives CAISAQGPGTDTQYF.

This chain joins TRBV2 and TRBJ2-5; D may be TRBD2 (5 bases). Per the germline V gene, CDR1 is SNHLY and CDR2 is FYNNEI. This CDR3 contains 13 residues. V dropped 4 bases and J dropped 5 bases, with 11 bases sitting between them. The CDR3 coding sequence is TGTGCCAGCAGTGCGGAGACGGGGGAGACCCAGTACTTC. It is translated as CASSAETGETQYF.

The rearrangement joins TRBV7-3 to TRBJ1-1, with 7 bases that match TRBD1. Germline assignment: CDR1 SGHTA and CDR2 FQGTGA. Trimming at V came to 5 bases and at J to 3 bases, leaving 6 bases not matched to a gene. This CDR3 spans 14 amino acids. The CDR3 is CASSPGGVHTEAFF. CDR3 bases: TGTGCCAGCAGCCCAGGGGGGGTGCACACTGAAGCTTTCTTT.

This clone was recorded only once. The V and J genes are TRBV3-1 (or the pseudogene TRBV3-2) and TRBJ1-2, with a weak D call TRBD1 (6 bases). Per germline, CDR1 LGHDT and CDR2 YNNKEL (reference sequence). This CDR3 contains 13 residues. V shed 5 bases and J shed 8 bases, with 15 bases lying between them. CDR3 DNA sequence: TGTGCCAGCAGCGGGGCGGGGGCCTCGGGCTACACCTTC. Translation gives CASSGAGASGYTF.

About this clone: This CDR3 is also generated by other DNA sequences in the sample. The chain combines TRBV9 with TRBJ2-1; D ambiguous. Germline-derived CDR1 and CDR2 are SGDLS and YYNGEE. Trimming removed 0 bases at V and 5 bases at J, with 3 bases between. The CDR3 has 12 amino acids. For the CDR3, the DNA is TGTGCCAGCAGCGTAGATGACAATGAGCAGTTCTTC. This sequence encodes CASSVDDNEQFF.